This paragraph reports one TCR beta chain. This entry comes from a study of beta chain features in type 1 diabetes. The investigators reverse transcribed all of the isolated RNA, so they sequenced expressed TCRB transcripts. Generated by immunoSEQ multiplex PCR, the TCRdb table keeps only in-frame clones and is missing some. The sample lists 200,000 to 300,000 clones, about 26% occurring once. The CDR3 loop spans 13 amino acids. Trimming shortened V by 2 bases and J by 4 bases, and 8 bases separated the two germline ends. Per germline, CDR1 MNHEY and CDR2 SVGAGI. The sequenced material came from central memory CD4+ T cells from blood. The receptor's source is a man aged 25-45 years in good health. V gene TRBV6-5 combines with J gene TRBJ1-1; D remains ambiguous. The CDR3 loop is CASSYRPGTEAFF. The CDR3 DNA sequence: TGTGCCAGCAGTTACCGGCCCGGCACTGAAGCTTTCTTT.